The next 21 T cell receptor beta chains were all read from a single sample in a study of blood T cell repertoires in COVID-19. Clones were read by immunoSEQ multiplex PCR, and TCRdb kept only the in-frame ones, dropping some. Of under 300,000 clones in the sample, approximately 87% were seen once. Specimen: peripheral blood. The receptors originated from a man aged 55 to 70 who had recovered from COVID-19.

The chain joins TRBV27 to TRBJ2-7; 10 nucleotides align to TRBD1. Losses at the gene ends were 6 bases for V and 2 bases for J; bases not matched to a gene: 7. CDR1 MNHEY and CDR2 SMNVEV come from the germline V gene (reference sequence). The CDR3 contains 15 residues. The CDR3 loop reads CASRRDRGFAYEQYF. The CDR3 region has the DNA TGTGCCAGCAGAAGGGACAGGGGCTTTGCCTACGAGCAGTACTTC.

The chain carries TRBV19 and TRBJ1-2, with D possibly matching TRBD1 (5 bases). The CDR3 covers 13 residues. Looked up from germline, CDR1 is LNHDA and CDR2 is SQIVND (reference sequence). V was shortened by 9 bases and J by 5 bases, with 16 bases between the two germline ends. This CDR3 reads CASRDFDRYGYTF. In DNA form, the CDR3 reads TGTGCCAGCCGGGACTTCGATCGTTATGGCTACACCTTC. The variable domain in full, with the rest retrieved from reference TRBV19 and TRBJ1-2, is DGGITQSPKYLFRKEGQNVTLSCEQNLNHDAMYWYRQDPGQGLRLIYYSQIVNDFQKGDIAEGYSVSREKKESFPLTVTSAQKNPTAFYLCASRDFDRYGYTFGSGTRLTVV.

This clone occurred once. V is TRBV5-1 and J is TRBJ2-7, with 7 bases aligning to TRBD1. The CDR3 is made up of 14 amino acids. Germline V gives CDR1 SGHRS, CDR2 YFSETQ. With V trimmed by 0 bases and J by 5 bases, 5 bases remained unmatched. The chain's CDR3 is CASSLEGAWDEQYF. In DNA form, the CDR3 reads TGCGCCAGCAGCTTGGAGGGGGCCTGGGACGAGCAGTACTTC.

The chain links TRBV28 to TRBJ1-2, with TRBD1 matching over 9 bases. J lost 3 bases, V lost 5 bases, and 4 bases had no gene match. CDR3 length: 14 residues. Per the germline V gene, CDR1 is MDHEN and CDR2 is SYDVKM. Here the CDR3 DNA reads TGTGCCAGCAGTCCGGGACAGGGCTACTATGGCTACACCTTC. Residues: CASSPGQGYYGYTF.

V and J are TRBV2 and TRBJ2-3; the D gene is possibly TRBD1 (6 bases). V was clipped by 7 bases and J by 2 bases, with 10 bases between them. The germline V gene encodes CDR1 SNHLY and CDR2 FYNNEI. The CDR3 consists of 13 residues. The CDR3: CASMGQHTDTQYF. The CDR3 region has the DNA TGTGCCAGCATGGGACAACACACAGATACGCAGTATTTT.

This clone was observed once. The chain is built from TRBV11-2 and TRBJ2-5, with D perhaps matching TRBD2 (5 bases). CDR3 length equals 13 residues. V was cut by 1 base and J by 5 bases, with 8 bases left in between. Germline values: CDR1 SGHAT, CDR2 FQNNGV. Here the CDR3 reads CASSLVRRETQYF. The CDR3 coding sequence is TGTGCCAGCAGCTTAGTTAGGAGGGAGACCCAGTACTTC.

In DNA form, the CDR3 reads TGCGCCAGCAGCTTTGGACAGAATCATGTCCAAGAGACCCAGTACTTC. This codes for CASSFGQNHVQETQYF. This rearrangement joins TRBV5-1 to TRBJ2-5; D may be TRBD1 (6 bases). This CDR3 is built from 16 residues. V lost 2 bases and J 1 base, leaving 15 bases between the germline ends. Germline loops: CDR1 SGHRS, CDR2 YFSETQ.

This chain joins TRBV3-1 (or the pseudogene TRBV3-2) and TRBJ1-4; 9 bases map to TRBD1. CDR1 and CDR2 (germline): LGHDT, YNNKEL (reference sequence). The CDR3 has 15 residues. Unmatched junction bases numbered 7, after V lost 3 bases and J lost 8 bases. The CDR3 here is CASSQQQGAREKLFF. The CDR3 nucleotides read TGTGCCAGCAGCCAGCAACAGGGGGCGCGAGAAAAACTGTTTTTT.

The chain combines TRBV5-4 with TRBJ1-2, with D perhaps matching TRBD1 (5 bases). The V end lost 4 bases, the J end lost 2 bases, and 15 bases lay between the germline ends. The germline CDR1 and CDR2 sequences are SGHNT and YYREEE (reference sequence). CDR3 length: 15 amino acids. The CDR3 DNA reads TGTGCCAGCAGCATAGGCGGGGGGAGAAACTATGGCTACACCTTC. Its protein is CASSIGGGRNYGYTF.

This clone was found a few times. The chain uses TRBV7-2 and TRBJ2-1; 9 positions agree with TRBD2. V shed 6 bases, J shed 8 bases, and the junction held 11 bases outside the gene matches. The CDR3 runs 15 residues. Germline V gives CDR1 SGHTA, CDR2 FQGNSA. Here the CDR3 DNA reads TGTGCCAGCAGTGCCGCGGGGGGGCCTATTTATGAGCAGTTCTTC. Encoded protein: CASSAAGGPIYEQFF.

The rearrangement joins TRBV5-5 to TRBJ2-1; 7 bases are shared with TRBD1. Trimming took 3 bases from V and 4 from J; bases not matched to a gene: 10. Germline V gives CDR1 SGHKS, CDR2 YYEKEE (reference sequence). This CDR3 region has 16 residues. CDR3 sequence (DNA): TGTGCCAGCAGCTCGGGACAGCGGTCCCTATACAATGAGCAGTTCTTC. Residues: CASSSGQRSLYNEQFF.

The chain has TRBV19 and TRBJ2-2, with 10 bases identical to TRBD1. CDR3 length: 14 amino acids. V shed 8 bases, J shed 6 bases, and the junction held 6 bases outside the gene matches. Per the germline V gene, CDR1 is LNHDA and CDR2 is SQIVND (reference sequence). The CDR3 DNA is TGTGCCAGTTCCGGGACAGGGGACGCCGGGGAGCTGTTTTTT. Residues: CASSGTGDAGELFF.

This chain joins TRBV6-5 and TRBJ2-1, with D possibly TRBD2 on 6 matching bases. The germline CDR1 and CDR2 sequences are MNHEY and SVGAGI. Trimming left V 3 bases short and J 0 bases short, with 9 bases between. The CDR3 runs to 15 residues. The CDR3 DNA sequence: TGTGCCAGCAGTTATACCGGGGGCTCCTACAATGAGCAGTTCTTC. Protein product: CASSYTGGSYNEQFF.

V usage is TRBV24-1 and J usage is TRBJ1-1; 8 bases match TRBD1. The CDR3 length is 13 residues. Germline CDR1 and CDR2: KGHDR and SFDVKD. V trimming: 9 bases; J trimming: 3 bases; junction bases outside the gene matches: 5. The CDR3 region is CATPTGGYTEAFF. CDR3 DNA sequence: TGTGCCACCCCCACAGGGGGGTACACTGAAGCTTTCTTT.

The rearrangement uses TRBV5-4 and TRBJ2-7; possibly TRBD2 for D (5 bases). The germline V and J ends were trimmed by 2 bases and 6 bases, with 18 bases remaining between them. Germline V gene sequence: CDR1 SGHNT, CDR2 YYREEE (reference sequence). This CDR3 comprises 15 residues. CDR3 sequence reads: CASSFPGVASSEQYF. In DNA form, the CDR3 reads TGTGCCAGCAGCTTCCCCGGGGTAGCATCTTCCGAGCAGTACTTC.

This clone has a handful of counts. The rearrangement joins TRBV2 to TRBJ1-1; D call uncertain. Trimming stripped 2 bases from V and 1 base from J, with 5 bases between. The germline V gene has CDR1 SNHLY and CDR2 FYNNEI. The CDR3 is made up of 13 amino acids. CDR3 sequence reads: CASSEYTNTEAFF. The DNA of the CDR3 is TGTGCCAGCAGTGAATACACGAACACTGAAGCTTTCTTT.

This clone has just one count. The chain couples TRBV12-3 or TRBV12-4 to TRBJ1-5; 10 bases map to TRBD1. Trimming removed 6 bases from V and 5 bases from J; junction bases left unmatched: 1. The CDR3 extends over 13 amino acids. CDR3: CASRTGGHQPQHF. In DNA, the CDR3 is TGTGCCAGCAGGACAGGGGGCCATCAGCCCCAGCATTTT.

The chain carries TRBV3-1 (or the pseudogene TRBV3-2) and TRBJ1-2; maybe TRBD1 (6 bases). V was cut by 3 bases and J by 7 bases, with 12 bases left in between. Germline assignment: CDR1 LGHDT and CDR2 YNNKEL (reference sequence). The CDR3 contains 13 residues. The DNA of the CDR3 is TGTGCCAGCAGCCACGATACAGGGACTGGCTACACCTTC. It is translated as CASSHDTGTGYTF.

The CDR3 region is CASSLGLAGGAGELFF. CDR3 DNA sequence: TGTGCCAGCAGTTTGGGGCTAGCGGGCGGGGCCGGGGAGCTGTTTTTT. The V gene is TRBV28, the J gene TRBJ2-2, with 8 nucleotides matching TRBD2. This CDR3 contains 16 residues. CDR1 is MDHEN and CDR2 is SYDVKM in the germline V gene. Trimming took 3 bases from V and 6 from J; bases not matched to a gene: 9.

This sequence joins TRBV30 and TRBJ1-2; TRBD1 matches at 7 bases. CDR1 is GTSNPN and CDR2 is SVGIG in the germline V gene (reference sequence). The CDR3 has 14 amino acids. Trimming took 8 bases from V and 1 from J; bases not matched to a gene: 10. As DNA, the CDR3 is TGTGCCGCCTCAGGGGGGATGGGTAACTATGGCTACACCTTC. Residues: CAASGGMGNYGYTF.

This sequence joins TRBV6-2 or TRBV6-3 and TRBJ1-2; no clear D gene. The CDR3 consists of 17 residues. Germline V CDR1 and CDR2: MNHEY, SVGEGT. Trimming pared 0 bases from V and 7 bases from J, leaving 21 bases between. The DNA of the CDR3 is TGTGCCAGCAGTTACTCGACGATGGCAGGCATGGTTTTTGGCTACACCTTC. Its translation is CASSYSTMAGMVFGYTF.